Below are 4 T cell receptor beta chains sequenced from a single sample in a study of cytomegalovirus exposure and HLA in healthy donors (dated by TCRdb to about 2017). The protocol used for the library was the immunoSEQ multiplex PCR assay. The multiplex PCR relied on a mix of 60 forward primers for TCR Vbeta segments and 13 reverse primers for TCR Jbeta segments. Drawn from immuneACCESS, this table holds only the in-frame rearrangements with V and J called that TCRdb kept. Clones are partly lost; checked studies trace under half to an unresolved V gene and leave the rest unexplained. The sample records about 170,000 clones, 84% of which are singletons. Around 5% of the sample is taken by the ten largest. Sequenced sample: PBMCs. These receptors originate from a girl aged 5-17 years in good health and CMV-seropositive.

The J gene is TRBJ2-7, the V gene TRBV9; TRBD1 aligns across 10 bases. The CDR3 sequence is 16 residues long. Trimming removed 0 bases from V and 3 bases from J; junction bases left unmatched: 6. Germline loops: CDR1 SGDLS, CDR2 YYNGEE. The CDR3 DNA reads TGTGCCAGCAGCGTAGCCTCGGGGACAGGGGTCTACGAGCAGTACTTC. As protein: CASSVASGTGVYEQYF.

This clone was seen a few times. V is TRBV9 and J is TRBJ2-3; 8 nucleotides match TRBD2. The CDR3 is 15 residues long. Germline V gene data show CDR1 as SGDLS and CDR2 as YYNGEE. J was trimmed by 3 bases and V by 4 bases; bases with no gene match: 7. The CDR3 here is CASSLLAGLTDTQYF. CDR3 bases: TGTGCCAGCAGCTTATTAGCGGGGTTGACAGATACGCAGTATTTT.

The chain employs TRBV21-1 and TRBJ2-3; the D call TRBD1 from the table was never checked on the DNA. TRBV21-1 is designated a pseudogene. The CDR3 consists of 14 residues. CDR3 sequence (DNA): TGTGCCAGCAGCAAAAGGGGGACGGCAGATACGCAGTATTTT. Its protein is CASSKRGTADTQYF.

V gene TRBV11-2 combines with J gene TRBJ2-7; TRBD1 agrees at 8 bases. The CDR3 spans 14 residues. Germline lookup yields CDR1 SGHAT and CDR2 FQNNGV. The ends lost 6 bases at V and 2 bases at J; junction bases unmatched: 6. Here the CDR3 DNA reads TGTGCCAGCAGTCCCGGACAGGGCCCCTACGAGCAGTACTTC. Its protein product is CASSPGQGPYEQYF.